This T cell receptor (beta chain) was sequenced for a study of blood T cell repertoires in COVID-19. Across the whole study: There were acute and convalescent COVID-19 samples, and they came from the United States, Italy and Spain. T cells, B-cell-depleted T cells, or PBMCs provided the cDNA or gDNA that served as material.

This clone showed up just a few times. The CDR3 runs to 11 residues. The ends were cut back, 2 bases at V and 12 bases at J, with 13 bases in the middle. Germline CDR1 and CDR2: DFQATT and SNEGSKA (reference sequence). Original processing notes: Estimated nucleated cell counts came from reference gene primer amplification. Produced via immunoSEQ multiplex PCR; TCRdb's table is partial and in-frame only. For V, J and clone size, that table is used; D and trimming come from the DNA. Of a few hundred thousand clones in the sample, just over 85% are singletons; the top ten hold 3%. The V and J genes are TRBV20-1 and TRBJ1-1; D is unresolved. The TCR was taken from a woman in her 30s with active or convalescent COVID-19. Sequencing input: peripheral blood. In nucleotides, the CDR3 is TGCAGTGCTAGAAATCCGGGAGAGACTTTCTTT. The encoded protein is CSARNPGETFF.